The 15 T cell receptor beta chains in this list originate from one sample, sequenced in a study of blood T cell repertoires in COVID-19. Libraries were prepared by immunoSEQ multiplex PCR; TCRdb keeps only in-frame clonotypes and omits some of them. The table lists 100,000 to 150,000 clones, approximately 74% of them singletons. The sample comprised peripheral blood. Receptors originate from a man aged 55 to 69 with acute or convalescent COVID-19.

This chain links TRBV14 with TRBJ2-5, with a possible D match to TRBD1 (6 bases). Per germline, CDR1 SGHDN and CDR2 FVKESK. CDR3 size: 15 residues. Trimming pared 2 bases from V and 3 bases from J, leaving 13 bases between. CDR3: CASSQSITGKETQYF. CDR3 DNA sequence: TGTGCCAGCAGCCAATCGATTACAGGGAAAGAGACCCAGTACTTC.

In regard to this clone: Other DNA sequences in the same sample also yield this CDR3. The chain carries TRBV7-9 and TRBJ2-1, with D unclear. Germline lookup yields CDR1 SEHNR and CDR2 FQNEAQ (reference sequence). The CDR3 extends over 15 amino acids. V was cut by 0 bases and J by 2 bases, with 8 bases left in between. Here the CDR3 reads CASSLAQLPYNEQFF. In DNA, the CDR3 is TGTGCCAGCAGCTTAGCACAACTACCCTACAATGAGCAGTTCTTC. Together with reference TRBV7-9 and TRBJ2-1, the CDR3 gives the full variable domain: DTGVSQNPRHKITKRGQNVTFRCDPISEHNRLYWYRQTLGQGPEFLTYFQNEAQLEKSRLLSDRFSAERPKGSFSTLEIQRTEQGDSAMYLCASSLAQLPYNEQFFGPGTRLTVL.

The chain joins TRBV3-1 (or the pseudogene TRBV3-2) to TRBJ2-1; 11 positions match TRBD2. Germline CDR1 and CDR2: LGHDT and YNNKEL (reference sequence). This CDR3 is built from 19 residues. V lost 4 bases and J lost 9; bases outside the gene matches: 20. The CDR3 DNA follows: TGTGCCAGCAGCCGACCAGGGCCGATGATTAGCGGGAGGGCCGGTGAGCAGTTCTTC. It is translated as CASSRPGPMISGRAGEQFF.

This chain uses TRBV7-3 with TRBJ1-1, with TRBD1 matching 8 bases. Losses at the gene ends were 5 bases for V and 11 bases for J; bases not matched to a gene: 10. In germline, CDR1 is SGHTA, CDR2 FQGTGA. The CDR3 has 13 amino acids. CDR3 region: CASSHSGGIKAFF. Written as DNA, the CDR3 is TGTGCCAGCAGCCACTCAGGGGGCATAAAGGCTTTCTTT. Filled out from reference TRBV7-3 and TRBJ1-1, the complete variable domain reads GAGVSQTPSNKVTEKGKYVELRCDPISGHTALYWYRQSLGQGPEFLIYFQGTGAADDSGLPNDRFFAVRPEGSVSTLKIQRTERGDSAVYLCASSHSGGIKAFFGQGTRLTVV.

V usage is TRBV4-1 and J usage is TRBJ1-2; maybe TRBD1 (5 bases). V gave up 4 bases and J gave up 4 bases, with 19 bases separating them. CDR1 and CDR2 (germline): MGHRA, YSYEKL. The length of the CDR3 is 16 residues. The CDR3 reads CASSLASSGRLYGYTF. For the CDR3, the DNA is TGCGCCAGCAGCCTTGCATCCTCAGGGAGGCTCTATGGCTACACCTTC.

The J gene is TRBJ1-2, the V gene TRBV13; 7 bases align to TRBD1. The germline V gene has CDR1 PRHDT and CDR2 FYEKMQ (reference sequence). This CDR3 is 13 amino acids long. The V and J ends lost 5 bases and 6 bases, in that order; junction bases with no gene match: 6. CDR3 coding DNA: TGTGCCAGCAGCAGAGGGCAGGGGGATGGCTACACCTTC. Translating it yields CASSRGQGDGYTF.

This chain uses TRBV5-6 with TRBJ1-4; D ambiguous. Trimming pared 0 bases from V and 7 bases from J, leaving 13 bases between. Per the germline V gene, CDR1 is SGHDT and CDR2 is YYEEEE. The CDR3 spans 15 residues. The CDR3 sequence: CASSLVALGVEKLFF. The CDR3, as DNA: TGTGCCAGCAGCTTGGTTGCCCTTGGAGTTGAAAAACTGTTTTTT.

The rearrangement links TRBV30 to TRBJ1-5, with 7 bases matching TRBD1. The V and J ends lost 5 bases and 6 bases, in that order; junction bases with no gene match: 13. This CDR3 is built from 15 residues. In germline, CDR1 is GTSNPN, CDR2 SVGIG (reference sequence). CDR3 amino acids: CAWPRTDRASQPQHF. CDR3 nucleotide sequence: TGTGCCTGGCCTCGGACCGACAGGGCGAGTCAGCCCCAGCATTTT.

This rearrangement joins TRBV10-3 to TRBJ2-2; 10 bases fit TRBD1. The CDR3 length is 16 residues. J lost 4 bases, V lost 4 bases, and 6 bases had no gene match. CDR1 is ENHRY and CDR2 is SYGVKD in the germline V gene. DNA for the CDR3: TGTGCCATCAGTGCCCCGACAGGGGGCGGCACCGGGGAGCTGTTTTTT. Amino acids: CAISAPTGGGTGELFF.

The chain uses TRBV7-7 and TRBJ2-1; no clear D. Trimming removed 3 bases from V and 5 bases from J, with 11 bases in between. In germline, CDR1 is SSHAT, CDR2 FNYEAQ (reference sequence). CDR3 length: 14 amino acids. In nucleotides, the CDR3 is TGTGCCAGCAGCTTGATAGGAAGCGACAATGAGCAGTTCTTC. This gives the protein CASSLIGSDNEQFF.

The chain is built from TRBV7-8 and TRBJ2-6; D remains unclear. Germline loops: CDR1 SGHVS, CDR2 FQNEAQ. The CDR3 runs to 16 residues. V was cut by 1 base and J by 0 bases, with 7 bases left in between. The CDR3 region has the DNA TGTGCCAGCAGCTTAGGGCGGAGCTCTGGGGCCAACGTCCTGACTTTC. Translation: CASSLGRSSGANVLTF.

The J gene is TRBJ2-3, the V gene TRBV27; 7 bases align to TRBD2. V lost 4 bases to trimming and J lost 5 bases; unmatched junction nucleotides: 6. Germline V lookup: CDR1 MNHEY, CDR2 SMNVEV (reference sequence). The CDR3 contains 14 residues. CDR3 residues: CASSSRELGDTQYF. The CDR3 coding sequence is TGTGCCAGCAGTTCGCGGGAGCTGGGAGATACGCAGTATTTT.

V and J are TRBV7-9 and TRBJ2-2; no clear D gene. This CDR3 spans 13 amino acids. Trimming left V 4 bases short and J 2 bases short, with 5 bases between. Germline V gene data show CDR1 as SEHNR and CDR2 as FQNEAQ (reference sequence). The CDR3 nucleotides read TGTGCCAGCAGCTCCTCCAACACCGGGGAGCTGTTTTTT. The encoded protein is CASSSSNTGELFF.

The rearrangement links TRBV9 to TRBJ2-7; 10 bases align to TRBD1. The CDR3 totals 15 residues. Germline V gene sequence: CDR1 SGDLS, CDR2 YYNGEE. V lost 0 bases, J lost 2 bases, and 2 bases stayed unmatched. DNA of the CDR3: TGTGCCAGCAGCGTAGCGACAGGGGGCACCTACGAGCAGTACTTC. Protein sequence: CASSVATGGTYEQYF.

The chain employs TRBV19 and TRBJ1-2; 11 bases are shared with TRBD1. The J segment lost 8 bases and the V segment lost 5 bases, leaving 4 bases of the junction unmatched. The CDR3 extends over 13 amino acids. Germline CDR1 reads LNHDA; CDR2 reads SQIVND (reference sequence). Written as DNA, the CDR3 is TGTGCCAGTAGTTGGACAGGGGGCGAAGGCTACACCTTC. As protein: CASSWTGGEGYTF.